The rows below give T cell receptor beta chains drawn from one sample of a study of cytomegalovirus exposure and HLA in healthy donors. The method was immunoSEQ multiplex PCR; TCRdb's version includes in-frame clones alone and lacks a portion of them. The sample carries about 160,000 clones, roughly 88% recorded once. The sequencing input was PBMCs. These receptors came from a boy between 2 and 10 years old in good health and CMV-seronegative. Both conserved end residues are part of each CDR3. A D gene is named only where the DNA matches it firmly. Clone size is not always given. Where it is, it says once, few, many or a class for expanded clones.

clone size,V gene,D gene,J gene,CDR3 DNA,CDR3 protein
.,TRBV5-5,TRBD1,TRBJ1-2,TGTGCCAGCAGCCAACATGGGGCAGGGGGAGACTATGGCTACACCTTC,CASSQHGAGGDYGYTF
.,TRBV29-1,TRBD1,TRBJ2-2,TGCAGCGTCCCCCGGCAGGGGGCGGGCAAGCTTGCCGGGGAGCTGTTTTTT,CSVPRQGAGKLAGELFF
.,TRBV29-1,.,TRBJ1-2,TGCAGCGTTGAGACAGTCCAAGGAGGCTACACCTTC,CSVETVQGGYTF
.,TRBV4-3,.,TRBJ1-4,TGCGCCAGCAGCCAGTCACGGGCAACTAATGAAAAACTGTTTTTT,CASSQSRATNEKLFF
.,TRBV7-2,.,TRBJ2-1,TGTGCCAGCAGCCGGGACACCTACTCCTACAATGAGCAGTTCTTC,CASSRDTYSYNEQFF
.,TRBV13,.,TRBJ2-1,TGTGCCAGCAGCCCCCTACTCTCTAGCAGTACCTACAATGAGCAGTTCTTC,CASSPLLSSSTYNEQFF
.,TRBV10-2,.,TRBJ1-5,TGCGCCAGCAGTGAACTAACGGGAATAGATCAGCCCCAGCATTTT,CASSELTGIDQPQHF
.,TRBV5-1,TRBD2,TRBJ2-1,TGCGCCAGCAGCTTTACTAGCGGGATTATGAATGAGCAGTTCTTC,CASSFTSGIMNEQFF
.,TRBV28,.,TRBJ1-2,TGTGCCAGCAGTTCTTATCGACGGAGCTATGGCTACACCTTC,CASSSYRRSYGYTF
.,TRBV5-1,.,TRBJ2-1,TGCGCCAGCAGCCTCGGGACAACAAACAATGAGCAGTTCTTC,CASSLGTTNNEQFF
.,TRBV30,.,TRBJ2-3,TGTGCCTGGAGGGGTAGGGGGACAGATACGCAGTATTTT,CAWRGRGTDTQYF
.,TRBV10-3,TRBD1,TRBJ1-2,TGTGCCATCAGACCGACAGGGAACTATGGCTACACCTTC,CAIRPTGNYGYTF
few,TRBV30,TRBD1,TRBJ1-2,TGTGCCCTTCCCCGGACAGGGACCTATGGCTACACCTTC,CALPRTGTYGYTF
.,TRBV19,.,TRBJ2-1,TGTGCCAGTAGTATAGCGGAGGCAAATGAGCAGTTCTTC,CASSIAEANEQFF
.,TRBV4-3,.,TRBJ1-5,TGCGCCAGCAGCCAGGAACTGCGGGATCAGCCCCAGCATTTT,CASSQELRDQPQHF
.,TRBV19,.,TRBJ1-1,TGTGCCAGTAGTGACAGGAAGAACACTGAAGCTTTCTTT,CASSDRKNTEAFF
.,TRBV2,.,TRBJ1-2,TGTGCCAGCAGTGAGAGGAGGAACCGCTATGGCTACACCTTC,CASSERRNRYGYTF
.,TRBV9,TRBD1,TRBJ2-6,TGTGCCAGCAGCGCTCCGACAGGGGCAGGTTCTGGGGCCAACGTCCTGACTTTC,CASSAPTGAGSGANVLTF
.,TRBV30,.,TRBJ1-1,TGTGCCTGGAGATTTCTTTGGGGGGGCACTGAAGCTTTCTTT,CAWRFLWGGTEAFF
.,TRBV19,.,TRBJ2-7,TGTGCCAGCCGCGGCGCCTACGAGCAGTACTTC,CASRGAYEQYF
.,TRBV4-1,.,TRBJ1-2,TGCGCCAGCAGCCAAGATGTGGCCCTCCCGTTCTATGGCTACACCTTC,CASSQDVALPFYGYTF
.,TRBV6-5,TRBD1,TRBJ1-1,TGTGCCAGCAGACGGGACAGCTTGAACACTGAAGCTTTCTTT,CASRRDSLNTEAFF
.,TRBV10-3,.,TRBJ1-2,TGTGCCATCAGTGACGGTCAGGATCTCTATGGCTACACCTTC,CAISDGQDLYGYTF
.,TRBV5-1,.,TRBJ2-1,TGCGCCAGCAGCTTGTATCAGGGAAACAATGAGCAGTTCTTC,CASSLYQGNNEQFF
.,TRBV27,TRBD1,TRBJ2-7,TGTGCCAGCAGTTTGAGACAGGGGGACTACGAGCAGTACTTC,CASSLRQGDYEQYF
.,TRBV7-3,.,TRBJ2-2,TGTGCCAGCAGCCTTCACACCGGGGAGCTGTTTTTT,CASSLHTGELFF
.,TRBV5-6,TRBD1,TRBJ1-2,TGTGCCAGCAGCTCATGGGGGACAGCCGATTATGGCTACACCTTC,CASSSWGTADYGYTF
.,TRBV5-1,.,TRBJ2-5,TGCGCCAGCAGCCCGGAGGTGGGGAGGAGGGAGACCCAGTACTTC,CASSPEVGRRETQYF
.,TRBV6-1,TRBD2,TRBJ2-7,TGTGCCAGCAGTGAATTTAGCGGGGCCTCCTACGAGCAGTACTTC,CASSEFSGASYEQYF
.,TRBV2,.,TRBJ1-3,TGTGCCAGCAGTTATGGACTGAGCTCTGGAAACACCATATATTTT,CASSYGLSSGNTIYF
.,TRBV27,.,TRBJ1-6,TGTGCCAGCAGTTCGCTCCTGAGGGGGATGGAGGTTCCCCTCCACTTT,CASSSLLRGMEVPLHF
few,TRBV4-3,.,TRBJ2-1,TGCGCCAGCACCCAGCAATGGGGGGTAAATGTTAATGAGCAGTTCTTC,CASTQQWGVNVNEQFF
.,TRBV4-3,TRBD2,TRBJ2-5,TGCGCCAGCAGCCAAGATCGACTAGCTGGGTACCAAGAGACCCAGTACTTC,CASSQDRLAGYQETQYF
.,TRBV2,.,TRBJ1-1,TGTGCCAGTCCCCCGACTATTATGAACACTGAAGCTTTCTTT,CASPPTIMNTEAFF
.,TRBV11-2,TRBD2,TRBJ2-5,TGTGCCAGCAGCTTAGAGGACGGGGGGGCCTGGGAGACCCAGTACTTC,CASSLEDGGAWETQYF
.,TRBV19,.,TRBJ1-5,TGTGCCAGTAGTATAGAGAACCGACAGAATCAGCCCCAGCATTTT,CASSIENRQNQPQHF
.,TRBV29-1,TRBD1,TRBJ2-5,TGCAGCGTCCGCGATCCGGGACAGGGGTGGGAGACCCAGTACTTC,CSVRDPGQGWETQYF
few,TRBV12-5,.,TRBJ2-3,TGTGCTAGTGGTTTGGGGCAGGGTAACCCAGATACGCAGTATTTT,CASGLGQGNPDTQYF
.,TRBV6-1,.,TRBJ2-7,TGTGCCAGCATCCGCGCCAAGGACATAGCCTACGAGCAGTACTTC,CASIRAKDIAYEQYF
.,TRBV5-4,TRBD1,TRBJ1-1,TGTGCCAGCAGCTCCCGACAGGGCCTCAACACTGAAGCTTTCTTT,CASSSRQGLNTEAFF
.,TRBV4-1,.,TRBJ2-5,TGCGCCAGCAGTTCCGGGGGTGAGACCCAGTACTTC,CASSSGGETQYF
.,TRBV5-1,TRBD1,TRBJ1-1,TGCGCCAGCAGCTCCAGGGGGTTAAACACTGAAGCTTTCTTT,CASSSRGLNTEAFF
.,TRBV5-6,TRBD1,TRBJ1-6,TGTGCCAGCAGCTCACTCCGGGACAGTGTCAATTCACCCCTCCACTTT,CASSSLRDSVNSPLHF
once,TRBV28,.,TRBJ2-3,TGTGCCAGCAGGACTAGGACAGGTAGTGATACGCAGTATTTT,CASRTRTGSDTQYF
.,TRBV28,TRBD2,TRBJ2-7,TGTGCCAGCAGTTTGGGATCTAGCGGGAGCTACGAGCAGTACTTC,CASSLGSSGSYEQYF
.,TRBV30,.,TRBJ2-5,TGTGCCTGGAGTTCCTCCGCGGGGTCTAGGGAGACCCAGTACTTC,CAWSSSAGSRETQYF
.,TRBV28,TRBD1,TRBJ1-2,TGTGCCAGTGGGACAGCCTATGGCTACACCTTC,CASGTAYGYTF
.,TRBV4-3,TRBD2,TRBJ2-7,TGCGCCAGCAGCCAAGGGCTAGCGGAATACGAGCAGTACTTC,CASSQGLAEYEQYF
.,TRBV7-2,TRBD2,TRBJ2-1,TGTGCCAGCAGCCAAGAGCGGGGACTTGCTGAGCAGTTCTTC,CASSQERGLAEQFF
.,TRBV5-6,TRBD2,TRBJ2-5,TGTGCCAGCACCCTTTCCGGGACTAGCGGGAAAGAGACCCAGTACTTC,CASTLSGTSGKETQYF
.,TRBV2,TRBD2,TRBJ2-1,TGTGCCAGCAGAAGTGGAGCGGGACGCACCCTCCACAATGAGCAGTTCTTC,CASRSGAGRTLHNEQFF
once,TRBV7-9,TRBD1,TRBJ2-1,TGTGCCAGCAGCTTAGTTCGGACAGGGTCCTACAATGAGCAGTTCTTC,CASSLVRTGSYNEQFF
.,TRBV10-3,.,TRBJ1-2,TGTGCCATCAGTGAGCCCGGTAACTTCTATGGCTACACCTTC,CAISEPGNFYGYTF
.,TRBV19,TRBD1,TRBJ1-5,TGTGCCAGTAGTTTCAGGACAGGGAAGAATAAACAGCCCCAGCATTTT,CASSFRTGKNKQPQHF
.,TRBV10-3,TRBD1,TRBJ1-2,TGTGCCATCAGTGAGACAGGGGTTGGCTACACCTTC,CAISETGVGYTF
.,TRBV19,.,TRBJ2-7,TGTGCCAGTAGTCCAGGTTTAACCTACGAGCAGTACTTC,CASSPGLTYEQYF
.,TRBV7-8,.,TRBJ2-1,TGTGCCAGCAGCTTGCCTCGCTGGGGGAGGCCCGGCAATGAGCAGTTCTTC,CASSLPRWGRPGNEQFF
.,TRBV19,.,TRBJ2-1,TGTGCCAGTAGTATGGGGGGGGCGGTGATAGGCAATGAGCAGTTCTTC,CASSMGGAVIGNEQFF
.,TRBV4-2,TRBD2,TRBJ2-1,TGTGCCAGCAGCCAAGGGACTAGCGGGAGGGCCAATGAGCAGTTCTTC,CASSQGTSGRANEQFF
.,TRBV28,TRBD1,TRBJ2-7,TGTGCCAGCAGTTCCGGGACAGGACTTTCCTACGAGCAGTACTTC,CASSSGTGLSYEQYF